This TCR beta chain emerged from a study of shared clonotypes between healthy human individuals. Study background: Researchers drew samples from two women and a few men aged 18 to 49. General study findings and limits: It was only blood that was sampled, and tissue repertoires likely differ.

Germline V lookup: CDR1 SGDLS, CDR2 YYNGEE. CDR3 size: 15 residues. The germline V and J ends were trimmed by 6 bases and 5 bases, with 20 bases remaining between them. Concerning this clone itself: Its antigen is as yet unknown.

Original methodology: From ImmunoSEQ came sequences covering only the junction and carrying no quality scores, so filtering differed. Some clones are missing from TCRdb's copy, which holds only in-frame ones; the method was immunoSEQ multiplex PCR. V, J and clone size are taken as reported in that table, and D and trimming were inferred from the DNA itself. Here the sample spans about 2.3 million clones, less than 95% being singletons. This chain links TRBV9 with TRBJ1-1, with D possibly matching TRBD1 (6 bases). The source material was naive CD4+ T cells from PBMCs. Subset noted: CD45RA+ positively selected. The sequence was obtained from a young man in good health. Some clones in this sample may be carry-over from other donors' samples. The CDR3 region is CASKGPRGGRTEAFF. CDR3 sequence (DNA): TGTGCCAGCAAGGGGCCCCGGGGGGGCAGGACTGAAGCTTTCTTT.